This T cell receptor (beta chain) was retrieved from a study of blood T cell repertoires in COVID-19. Study information: The samples span acute and convalescent COVID-19 from the United States, Italy and Spain. PBMCs, B-cell-depleted T cells, or T cells provided the cDNA or gDNA that made up the material.

Germline V gene lookup returns CDR1 SGHRS and CDR2 YFSETQ. V lost 0 bases, J lost 0 bases, and 10 bases lay in between. CDR3 length equals 16 residues. Study processing details: Reference gene primer amplification gave estimated nucleated cell counts. Sequencing used immunoSEQ multiplex PCR; TCRdb keeps in-frame clones, though not all of them. The V and J calls and the clone size are those of that table, but D and trimming were determined from the DNA. The sample includes 45,000 to 55,000 clones, approximately 90% of them seen just once. V is TRBV5-1 and J is TRBJ1-5; D possibly corresponds to TRBD1 (5 bases). This receptor was obtained from a human donor in a cohort sampled during active COVID-19. Sequencing input: peripheral blood. The CDR3, as DNA: TGCGCCAGCAGCTTGGAGCCAGGGTATAGCAATCAGCCCCAGCATTTT. Protein sequence: CASSLEPGYSNQPQHF.